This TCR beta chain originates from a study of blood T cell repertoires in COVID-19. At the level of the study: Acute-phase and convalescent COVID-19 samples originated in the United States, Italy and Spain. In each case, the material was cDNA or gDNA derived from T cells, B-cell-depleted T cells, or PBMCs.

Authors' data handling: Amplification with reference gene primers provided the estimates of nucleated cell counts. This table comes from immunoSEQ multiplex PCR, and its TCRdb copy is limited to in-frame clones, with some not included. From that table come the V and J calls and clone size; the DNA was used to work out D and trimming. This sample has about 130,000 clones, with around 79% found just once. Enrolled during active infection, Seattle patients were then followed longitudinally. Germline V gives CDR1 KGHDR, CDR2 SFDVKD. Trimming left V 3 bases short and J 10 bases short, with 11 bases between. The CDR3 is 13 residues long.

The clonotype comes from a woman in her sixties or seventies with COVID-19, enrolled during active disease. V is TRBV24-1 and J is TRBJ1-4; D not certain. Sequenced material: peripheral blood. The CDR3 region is CATSDAPVGKLFF. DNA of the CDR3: TGTGCCACCAGTGATGCCCCTGTCGGAAAACTGTTTTTT.